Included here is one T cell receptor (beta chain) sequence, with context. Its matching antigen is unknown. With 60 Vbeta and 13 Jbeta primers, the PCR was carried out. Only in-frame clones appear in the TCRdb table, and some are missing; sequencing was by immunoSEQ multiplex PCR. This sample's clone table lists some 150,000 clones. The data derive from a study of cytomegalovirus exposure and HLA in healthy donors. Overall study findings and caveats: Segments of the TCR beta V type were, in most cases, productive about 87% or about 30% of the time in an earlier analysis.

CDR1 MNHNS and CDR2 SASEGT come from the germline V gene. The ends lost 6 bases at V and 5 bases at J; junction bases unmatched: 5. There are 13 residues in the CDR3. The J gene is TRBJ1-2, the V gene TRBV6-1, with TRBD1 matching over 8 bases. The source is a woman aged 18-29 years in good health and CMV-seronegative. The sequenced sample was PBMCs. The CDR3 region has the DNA TGTGCCAGCAGGGGACAGGTATCTTATGGCTACACCTTC. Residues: CASRGQVSYGYTF.